This entry lists 29 T cell receptor beta chains sequenced from one sample in a study of response to subunit inactivated influenza vaccine. TCRdb fed the RT-PCR reads into MiXCR, producing one record per CDR3 protein. The sample has over 650,000 distinct CDR3 sequences, around 18% seen once. The material was PBMCs from blood, obtained roughly 5 days after vaccination. Source of these receptors: a man aged 50 to 60 who received an inactivated influenza vaccine.

This chain joins TRBV11-2 and TRBJ2-1, with D possibly being TRBD2 (7 bases). V lost 5 bases and J lost 6, with 26 bases in between. The germline V gene has CDR1 SGHAT and CDR2 FQNNGV. CDR3 size: 18 residues. CDR3 amino acids: CASSRPPGLGGLRNEQFF. The CDR3, as DNA: TGTGCCAGCAGCCGTCCCCCGGGATTGGGGGGGCTCCGCAATGAGCAGTTCTTC.

This clonotype was observed a few times. The chain employs TRBV27 and TRBJ1-6, with 8 bases identical to TRBD1. V trimming: 3 bases; J trimming: 2 bases; junction bases outside the gene matches: 6. The CDR3 runs 17 residues. Germline V gives CDR1 MNHEY, CDR2 SMNVEV (reference sequence). In DNA form, the CDR3 reads TGTGCCAGCAGTTTGGTCGAGACAGGGGCCTATAATTCACCCCTCCACTTT. Amino acids: CASSLVETGAYNSPLHF.

This clonotype came up a few times. This chain links TRBV29-1 with TRBJ2-1; tentative D call: TRBD1 (6 bases). Germline CDR1 reads SQVTM; CDR2 reads ANQGSEA. V was pared by 0 bases and J by 5 bases, with 17 bases between. This CDR3 is 16 amino acids long. The CDR3 sequence is CSVEDRHRVFNNEQFF. The CDR3 DNA follows: TGCAGCGTTGAAGATCGTCACAGGGTGTTCAACAATGAGCAGTTCTTC.

This clonotype was counted a few times. The chain joins TRBV4-2 to TRBJ2-1; D is ambiguous. The CDR3 is made up of 15 amino acids. V dropped 1 base and J dropped 3 bases, with 10 bases sitting between them. Germline loops: CDR1 LGHNA, CDR2 YNFKEQ. CDR3 sequence reads: CASSQVVSFYNEQFF. The DNA for the CDR3 is TGTGCCAGCAGCCAAGTAGTAAGCTTCTACAATGAGCAGTTCTTC.

This clonotype has just a few counts. This rearrangement joins TRBV9 to TRBJ2-2, with TRBD2 as a possible D gene (5 bases). Germline values: CDR1 SGDLS, CDR2 YYNGEE. This CDR3 comprises 16 residues. V gave up 3 bases and J gave up 4 bases, with 16 bases separating them. The CDR3 region is CASSDTRRGGTGELFF. For the CDR3, the DNA is TGTGCCAGCAGCGACACAAGGCGAGGAGGCACCGGGGAGCTGTTTTTT.

CDR3: CASSQDSSGPYNEQFF. The CDR3 bases are TGTGCCAGCAGCCAAGACTCTAGCGGGCCTTACAATGAGCAGTTCTTC. The chain couples TRBV3-1 to TRBJ2-1, with 8 bases that match TRBD2. After removal of 0 bases from V and 4 bases from J, the junction contained 5 bases not matched to a gene. From germline, CDR1 is LGHDT and CDR2 YNNKEL (reference sequence). The length of the CDR3 is 16 residues.

For the CDR3, the DNA is TGTGCCAGCAGCTTACAGAAGTTATTATCCTATGGCTACACCTTC. Its translation is CASSLQKLLSYGYTF. The J gene is TRBJ1-2, the V gene TRBV7-2; D not resolved. Germline V gene lookup returns CDR1 SGHTA and CDR2 FQGNSA. V was cut by 2 bases and J by 4 bases, with 14 bases left in between. There are 15 residues in the CDR3.

Ten or more counts support this clonotype. V gene TRBV27 combines with J gene TRBJ2-7, with 9 bases lining up with TRBD2. Germline V lookup: CDR1 MNHEY, CDR2 SMNVEV (reference sequence). V trimming: 6 bases; J trimming: 3 bases; junction bases outside the gene matches: 9. The CDR3 spans 15 residues. The CDR3 DNA follows: TGTGCCAGCAGAGATCAAGCGGGAGGTAACTACGAGCAGTACTTC. This translates into CASRDQAGGNYEQYF.

This clonotype was detected only a few times. This chain joins TRBV4-3 and TRBJ2-5; D might be TRBD1 or TRBD2, each matching 5 bases. The CDR3 is 16 residues long. Trimming removed 4 bases at V and 0 bases at J, with 15 bases between. Germline CDR1 and CDR2: LGHNA and YSLEER. This CDR3 is CASSRKGSGHQETQYF. DNA of the CDR3: TGCGCCAGCAGCCGAAAAGGGTCGGGACACCAAGAGACCCAGTACTTC.

The chain carries TRBV29-1 and TRBJ2-5; D is unresolved. Trimming pared 6 bases from V and 4 bases from J, leaving 9 bases between. The CDR3 spans 11 residues. Per germline, CDR1 SQVTM and CDR2 ANQGSEA. The chain's CDR3 is CSVASPETQYF. CDR3 sequence (DNA): TGCAGCGTAGCCAGTCCAGAGACCCAGTACTTC.

In this sample, this clonotype turned up many times. The chain recombines TRBV7-2 with TRBJ1-6; possible D gene TRBD1, 5 bases. This CDR3 is 13 amino acids long. The V and J ends lost 4 bases and 10 bases respectively, with 11 bases between them. In germline, CDR1 is SGHTA, CDR2 FQGNSA. The CDR3 DNA sequence: TGTGCCAGCAGCTCCGGGGGAGGATCACCCCTCCACTTT. Its protein product is CASSSGGGSPLHF.

This clonotype was picked up a small number of times. CDR3 sequence: CASSPSGQRFTDTQYF. The CDR3 DNA is TGCGCCAGCAGCCCCTCGGGTCAGCGGTTCACAGATACGCAGTATTTT. The chain combines TRBV4-3 with TRBJ2-3; TRBD2 might be the D (5 bases). Germline CDR1 reads LGHNA; CDR2 reads YSLEER. This CDR3 has 16 residues. Trimming pared 4 bases from V and 2 bases from J, leaving 16 bases between.

V is TRBV4-3 and J is TRBJ2-7; D gene ambiguous. There are 15 residues in the CDR3. The V gene lost 1 base and the J gene lost 4 bases, with 14 bases spanning the gap. The germline gives CDR1 LGHNA, CDR2 YSLEER. The CDR3 protein is CASSQAWNAEYEQYF. The DNA of the CDR3 is TGCGCCAGCAGCCAAGCCTGGAATGCAGAATACGAGCAGTACTTC.

V usage is TRBV6-5 and J usage is TRBJ1-1; 10 nucleotides line up with TRBD1. The CDR3 covers 19 residues. After removal of 6 bases from V and 4 bases from J, the junction contained 20 bases not matched to a gene. The V gene's germline CDR1 is MNHEY and CDR2 SVGAGI. CDR3: CASSYETDRGIFSGTEAFF. The CDR3 DNA sequence: TGTGCCAGCAGCTATGAAACGGACAGGGGGATTTTTAGTGGCACTGAAGCTTTCTTT.

Only a few counts were recorded for this clonotype. The chain links TRBV3-1 to TRBJ2-1; 13 nucleotides align to TRBD2. Trimming took 4 bases from V and 12 from J; bases not matched to a gene: 9. CDR1 and CDR2 from the germline V gene are LGHDT and YNNKEL (reference sequence). This CDR3 comprises 15 residues. As DNA, the CDR3 is TGTGCCAGCAGCCGACTCGGGACTAGCGGGACCCGGCAGTTCTTC. This codes for CASSRLGTSGTRQFF.

The rearrangement links TRBV12-3 or TRBV12-4 to TRBJ2-3, with TRBD1 as a possible D gene (5 bases). The CDR3 runs 14 residues. Trimming cost V 3 bases and J 4 bases, with 11 bases left between them. CDR3 loop: CASSFLQGPDTQYF. The CDR3 bases are TGTGCCAGCAGTTTCTTGCAGGGTCCAGATACGCAGTATTTT.

V usage is TRBV10-3 and J usage is TRBJ1-1, with D possibly being TRBD1 (5 bases). V dropped 2 bases and J dropped 0 bases, with 7 bases sitting between them. The length of the CDR3 is 14 residues. CDR1 is ENHRY, CDR2 SYGVKD, per germline. CDR3 loop: CAISERTLNTEAFF. In DNA form, the CDR3 reads TGTGCCATCAGTGAGAGGACACTGAACACTGAAGCTTTCTTT.

This clonotype occurred a few times. This sequence joins TRBV6-1 and TRBJ2-1; 8 bases are a match to TRBD2. This CDR3 region has 14 residues. J gave up 5 bases and V 6 bases, and 6 bases lay outside the gene matches. Germline V CDR1 and CDR2: MNHNS, SASEGT. The CDR3, as DNA: TGTGCCAGCAGAATAGCGGGGCTAAACAATGAGCAGTTCTTC. Amino acids: CASRIAGLNNEQFF.

The J gene is TRBJ1-1, the V gene TRBV7-2; tentatively, D is TRBD1 (5 bases). The CDR3 consists of 12 residues. Germline loops: CDR1 SGHTA, CDR2 FQGNSA. V lost 5 bases and J lost 7, with 11 bases in between. DNA of the CDR3: TGTGCCAGCAGCCCTTCGGGACTTGAAGCTTTCTTT. Translation gives CASSPSGLEAFF.

This chain links TRBV4-1 with TRBJ2-7; 12 bases map to TRBD2. Germline trimming cut 1 base from V and 3 bases from J; bases unmatched to any gene: 7. The germline V gene encodes CDR1 MGHRA and CDR2 YSYEKL. CDR3 length: 17 amino acids. CDR3: CASSQVSSGGVNYEQYF. For the CDR3, the DNA is TGCGCCAGCAGCCAAGTTTCTAGCGGGGGGGTGAACTACGAGCAGTACTTC.

V is TRBV20-1 and J is TRBJ2-5; 7 positions agree with TRBD1. V gave up 0 bases and J gave up 3 bases; unmatched junction bases: 7. From germline, CDR1 is DFQATT and CDR2 SNEGSKA (reference sequence). This CDR3 region has 15 residues. DNA for the CDR3: TGCAGTGCTAGAGACCCGGGACAGCATAAAGAGACCCAGTACTTC. Residues: CSARDPGQHKETQYF.

Many counts were recorded for this clonotype. V is TRBV12-3 or TRBV12-4 and J is TRBJ2-7, with a weak D call TRBD1 (5 bases). V was clipped by 3 bases and J by 0 bases, with 9 bases between them. This CDR3 spans 14 amino acids. Here the CDR3 DNA reads TGTGCCAGCAGTTTGGGGCCACCCTCCTACGAGCAGTACTTC. Protein product: CASSLGPPSYEQYF.

The rearrangement joins TRBV12-3 or TRBV12-4 to TRBJ1-1, with unresolved D. V shed 6 bases and J shed 2 bases, with 13 bases lying between them. This CDR3 contains 14 residues. The CDR3 sequence is CASSHFGVNTEAFF. The DNA for the CDR3 is TGTGCCAGCAGCCATTTCGGAGTAAACACTGAAGCTTTCTTT.

The chain uses TRBV7-9 and TRBJ2-3; D is perhaps TRBD1 or TRBD2 (5 bases each). CDR1 and CDR2 (germline): SEHNR, FQNEAQ (reference sequence). CDR3 size: 16 residues. Trimming removed 4 bases from V and 0 bases from J, with 14 bases in between. CDR3 bases: TGTGCCAGCAGCTCGCCCACCCGGGACAGCACAGATACGCAGTATTTT. This codes for CASSSPTRDSTDTQYF.

The chain joins TRBV11-2 to TRBJ2-1, with D possibly TRBD2 on 6 matching bases. Trimming removed 4 bases at V and 5 bases at J, with 21 bases between. The CDR3 is made up of 17 amino acids. From germline, CDR1 is SGHAT and CDR2 FQNNGV. The CDR3: CASSSWGRLLDDNEQFF. CDR3 nucleotides: TGTGCCAGCAGCTCCTGGGGGAGGTTACTAGACGACAATGAGCAGTTCTTC.

The DNA for the CDR3 is TGCGCCAGCAGCTTGGGTCCCTACGAGCGGGGGCCCCAAGAGACCCAGTACTTC. Translated: CASSLGPYERGPQETQYF. V gene TRBV5-1 combines with J gene TRBJ2-5; TRBD2 agrees at 8 bases. There are 18 residues in the CDR3. J lost 1 base, V lost 0 bases, and 11 bases had no gene match. CDR1 and CDR2 from the germline V gene are SGHRS and YFSETQ.

This clonotype turned up a few times. This rearrangement joins TRBV6-2 or TRBV6-3 to TRBJ2-1; TRBD1 aligns across 8 bases. Per germline, CDR1 MNHEY and CDR2 SVGEGT. The CDR3 spans 17 residues. Trimming removed 3 bases from V and 5 bases from J; junction bases left unmatched: 12. As DNA, the CDR3 is TGTGCCAGCAGTTATTACGGCAGGGGGCGCAGGGACAATGAGCAGTTCTTC. The encoded protein is CASSYYGRGRRDNEQFF.

The CDR3 region is CASSLGWGATTDTQYF. The DNA for the CDR3 is TGTGCCAGCAGCTTAGGTTGGGGCGCGACCACAGATACGCAGTATTTT. The V gene is TRBV7-2, the J gene TRBJ2-3; D perhaps matches TRBD1 (5 bases). From germline, CDR1 is SGHTA and CDR2 FQGNSA. V lost 1 base, J lost 2 bases, and 13 bases lay in between. The CDR3 covers 16 residues.

The rearrangement links TRBV11-2 to TRBJ2-7, with TRBD1 matching 11 bases. V lost 5 bases, J lost 4 bases, and 7 bases stayed unmatched. The germline gives CDR1 SGHAT, CDR2 FQNNGV. The CDR3 sequence is 15 residues long. For the CDR3, the DNA is TGTGCCAGCAGCCGACTCCGGGACAGGGGGTACGAGCAGTACTTC. This encodes CASSRLRDRGYEQYF.